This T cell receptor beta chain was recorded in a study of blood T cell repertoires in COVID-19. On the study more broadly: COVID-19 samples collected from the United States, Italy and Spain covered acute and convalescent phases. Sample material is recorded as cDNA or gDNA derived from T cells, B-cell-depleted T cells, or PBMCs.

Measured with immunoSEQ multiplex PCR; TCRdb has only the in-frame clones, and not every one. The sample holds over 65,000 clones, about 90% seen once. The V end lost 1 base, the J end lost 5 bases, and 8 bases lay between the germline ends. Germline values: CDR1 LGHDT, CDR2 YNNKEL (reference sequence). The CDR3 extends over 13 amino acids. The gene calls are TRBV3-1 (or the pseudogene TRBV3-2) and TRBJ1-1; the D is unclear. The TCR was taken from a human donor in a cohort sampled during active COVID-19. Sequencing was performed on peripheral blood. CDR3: CASSQVLATEAFF. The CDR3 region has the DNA TGTGCCAGCAGCCAAGTGCTCGCGACTGAAGCTTTCTTT.